The clone carrying this TCR beta chain was seen many times. What it recognizes is unknown. The data were obtained in a study of T cell repertoires in cytomegalovirus infection. About the research overall: An indication of both CMV infection and matching HLA type came from public TCR beta signatures. Study-wide findings and caveats: It was HLA-C-restricted CMV-specific TCR beta clonotypes that dominated the response ex vivo.

With V trimmed by 4 bases and J by 11 bases, 10 bases remained unmatched. The CDR3 runs 14 residues. The V gene's germline CDR1 is SGHTA and CDR2 FQGNSA. TCRdb independently ran MiXCR on the reads; one entry per CDR3 protein. The data show about 700,000 distinct CDR3 sequences, with about 30% seen just once and around a sixth held by the top ten. The sample here was cultured PBMCs, taken from culture after CMV antigen stimulation. This clonotype originated in a human donor in good health (CMV status not recorded). Some clones in this sample may be carry-over from other donors' samples. The chain has TRBV7-2 and TRBJ1-5, with 8 positions matching TRBD1. CDR3 sequence reads: CASSSRQGFGSQHF. CDR3 DNA sequence: TGTGCCAGCAGCTCCAGACAGGGGTTCGGGTCCCAGCATTTT. The full variable domain, its missing parts supplied by reference TRBV7-2 and TRBJ1-5, is GAGVSQSPSNKVTEKGKDVELRCDPISGHTALYWYRQSLGQGLEFLIYFQGNSAPDKSGLPSDRFSAERTGGSVSTLTIQRTQQEDSAVYLCASSSRQGFGSQHFGDGTRLSIL.